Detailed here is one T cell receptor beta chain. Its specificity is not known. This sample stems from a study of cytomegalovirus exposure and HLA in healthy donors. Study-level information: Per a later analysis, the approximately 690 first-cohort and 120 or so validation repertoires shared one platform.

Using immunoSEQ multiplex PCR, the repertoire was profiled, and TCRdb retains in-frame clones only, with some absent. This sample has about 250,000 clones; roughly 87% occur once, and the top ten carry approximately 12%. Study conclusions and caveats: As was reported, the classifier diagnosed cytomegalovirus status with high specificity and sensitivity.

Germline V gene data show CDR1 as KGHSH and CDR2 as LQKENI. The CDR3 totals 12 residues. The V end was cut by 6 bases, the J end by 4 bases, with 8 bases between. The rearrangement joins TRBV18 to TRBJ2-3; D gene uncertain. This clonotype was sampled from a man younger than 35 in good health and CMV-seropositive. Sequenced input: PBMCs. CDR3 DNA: TGTGCCAGCTCCTCTGGGGCAGATACGCAGTATTTT. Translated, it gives CASSSGADTQYF.